A selection of T cell receptor beta chains follows, all from one sample in a study of human T cells and chemical hapten exposure. TCRdb used MiXCR to reprocess the RACE reads, holding one entry per CDR3 protein. The data hold about 290,000 distinct CDR3 sequences, with approximately 7.5% observed a single time. Source: whole blood, taken in connection with sensitization to the hapten diphenylcyclopropenone (DPC). The receptors were gathered from a man between 18 and 29 years old with alopecia areata. Some clones in this sample may be carry-over from other donors' samples. Each CDR3 is given with its conserved first and last residue. D genes are given only for firm matches. A clone size is listed for some rows: how often the clone was seen (once, few, many), or a class if it is expanded.

j_gene,abundance,d_gene,v_gene,CDR3aa,CDR3nt
TRBJ2-3,.,TRBD2,TRBV7-3,CASSLIGTSGGDTQYF,TGTGCCAGCAGCTTGATTGGCACTAGCGGGGGAGATACGCAGTATTTT
TRBJ1-6,.,.,TRBV20-1,CSARDREGTYNSPLHF,TGCAGTGCTAGAGATCGAGAGGGCACCTATAATTCACCCCTCCACTTT
TRBJ2-2,.,TRBD1,TRBV9,CASSTGQVNTGELFF,TGTGCCAGCAGCACCGGACAGGTGAACACCGGGGAGCTGTTTTTT
TRBJ2-3,many,TRBD2,TRBV28,CASSLGTSGSTDTQYF,TGTGCCAGCAGTTTGGGGACTAGCGGAAGCACAGATACGCAGTATTTT
TRBJ1-2,few,TRBD1,TRBV4-3,CASSQDRTGGASGYTF,TGCGCCAGCAGCCAAGATAGGACAGGGGGCGCGTCCGGCTACACCTTC
TRBJ2-1,many,TRBD2,TRBV29-1,CSVEDPGGSYNEQFF,TGCAGCGTTGAAGATCCCGGGGGGTCCTACAATGAGCAGTTCTTC
TRBJ1-5,.,.,TRBV20-1,CSARVSGENQPQHF,TGCAGTGCTAGGGTTTCAGGGGAGAATCAGCCCCAGCATTTT
TRBJ1-5,few,TRBD1,TRBV18,CASSQAGTGGRLPQHF,TGTGCCAGCTCCCAAGCCGGGACAGGGGGCCGTCTGCCCCAGCATTTT
TRBJ2-7,few,TRBD1,TRBV29-1,CSVEPADRDSYEQYF,TGCAGCGTTGAACCCGCGGACAGGGACTCCTACGAGCAGTACTTC
TRBJ2-4,many,.,TRBV20-1,CSASPWGALAKNIQYF,TGCAGTGCTAGCCCCTGGGGGGCGCTAGCCAAAAACATTCAGTACTTC
TRBJ2-1,few,.,TRBV4-1,CASSPPPGQTRNEQFF,TGCGCCAGCAGCCCCCCGCCGGGACAAACGAGGAATGAGCAGTTCTTC
TRBJ1-2,.,.,TRBV5-4,CASSLGLEYGYTF,TGTGCCAGCAGCTTGGGACTGGAATATGGCTACACCTTC
TRBJ1-2,.,.,TRBV11-2,CASSFPLGAAGYTF,TGTGCCAGCAGCTTCCCTTTGGGGGCGGCTGGCTACACCTTC
TRBJ1-6,.,.,TRBV3-1,CASSQAQGSSPLHF,TGTGCCAGCAGCCAAGCCCAGGGGTCTTCACCCCTCCACTTT
TRBJ2-2,many,.,TRBV10-1,CASSALVGGELFF,TGCGCCAGCAGTGCGCTAGTAGGCGGGGAGCTGTTTTTT
TRBJ2-1,.,.,TRBV28,CASSPDRFAVNEQFF,TGTGCCAGCAGCCCCGACAGGTTCGCAGTAAATGAGCAGTTCTTC
TRBJ2-1,.,TRBD2,TRBV6-5,CASSALAGAYNEQFF,TGTGCCAGCAGTGCCCTAGCGGGGGCCTACAATGAGCAGTTCTTC
TRBJ2-2,.,.,TRBV7-3,CASSRGTDTGELFF,TGTGCCAGCAGCCGCGGGACAGACACCGGGGAGCTGTTTTTT
TRBJ2-3,.,.,TRBV12-3/TRBV12-4,CASSLDGADTQYF,TGTGCCAGCAGTTTAGACGGGGCAGATACGCAGTATTTT
TRBJ2-1,.,.,TRBV7-2,CASSSRLVYNEQFF,TGTGCCAGCAGCTCCAGACTAGTCTACAATGAGCAGTTCTTC
TRBJ2-1,.,.,TRBV10-3,CAINQGTMSSYNEQFF,TGTGCCATCAATCAAGGTACCATGAGCTCCTACAATGAGCAGTTCTTC
TRBJ2-1,.,.,TRBV6-5,CASSLSRGENEQFF,TGTGCCAGCAGTCTCAGCAGGGGCGAAAATGAGCAGTTCTTC
TRBJ1-5,few,TRBD1,TRBV6-5,CASRTDRGRTQPQHF,TGTGCCAGCAGAACAGACAGGGGGCGAACTCAGCCCCAGCATTTT